This T cell receptor beta chain originates from a study of human T cells and chemical hapten exposure. Study in general: Sensitizing treatment utilized 2% DPC over a roughly 2 cm by roughly 2 cm portion of upper inner arm skin. Study findings and constraints: Expanded TCR sets contained significantly more large CDR3 similarity clusters than controls.

Stated time point: patch test 1, 2 weeks after DPC sensitization. Treatment specified: therapeutic diphenylcyclopropenone sensitization with weekly scalp DPC. Before extraction, the whole blood was not fractionated, and total RNA was taken from it. Turning to this clonotype: Antigen unknown. One end of the junction fails to match germline, which may point to a read error.

It was the library that attached unique molecular identifiers to individual cDNA molecules. TCRdb redid the calling of the RACE reads with MiXCR, one entry per CDR3 protein. Of approximately 110,000 distinct CDR3 sequences in the sample, about 10% were seen once. This CDR3 comprises 17 residues. Germline assignment: CDR1 SEHNR and CDR2 FQNEAQ (reference sequence). The sequence came from a woman aged 40 to 50 with alopecia areata. Some clones in this sample may be carry-over from other donors' samples. The rearrangement uses TRBV7-9 and TRBJ2-1; the D gene is possibly TRBD2 (6 bases). The sample in question was whole blood, obtained in connection with sensitization to the hapten diphenylcyclopropenone (DPC). The CDR3 loop is CASSLELGSGSCNEQFF. The CDR3 DNA reads as TGTGCCAGCAGCTTAGAGCTCGGGAGCGGATCCTGCAATGAGCAGTTCTTC.